This T cell receptor beta chain was sequenced during a study of blood T cell repertoires in COVID-19. Study-level information: Researchers got acute and convalescent COVID-19 samples from the United States, Italy and Spain. Nucleic acid was either cDNA or gDNA, and it came from T cells, B-cell-depleted T cells, or PBMCs.

Looked up from germline, CDR1 is LNHDA and CDR2 is SQIVND (reference sequence). Trimming pared 5 bases from V and 8 bases from J, leaving 16 bases between. The CDR3 loop spans 14 amino acids. Profiling relied on immunoSEQ multiplex PCR, and the TCRdb table lists in-frame clones only, not all of them. The table records roughly 110,000 clones, around nine tenths of them present only once. The chain uses TRBV19 and TRBJ2-4; possibly TRBD2 for D (5 bases). Sample: peripheral blood. This receptor was taken from a woman aged 25-40 years with acute or convalescent COVID-19. The CDR3 nucleotides are TGTGCCAGTAGTTCGTCCGTATGGGGAGACATTCAGTACTTC. This codes for CASSSSVWGDIQYF. Looking up the rest from reference TRBV19 and TRBJ2-4 gives the full variable domain: DGGITQSPKYLFRKEGQNVTLSCEQNLNHDAMYWYRQDPGQGLRLIYYSQIVNDFQKGDIAEGYSVSREKKESFPLTVTSAQKNPTAFYLCASSSSVWGDIQYFGAGTRLSVL.